The 31 T cell receptor beta chains given below trace back to one sample, sequenced in a study of blood T cell repertoires in COVID-19. Here immunoSEQ multiplex PCR was the method, and the copy in TCRdb shows in-frame clones only, minus some. The sample shows around 14,000 clones, about 90% of them seen only once. Input material: peripheral blood. Receptors originate from a human donor in a cohort sampled during active COVID-19.

The V gene is TRBV2, the J gene TRBJ2-2; 11 nucleotides agree with TRBD1. V was pared by 5 bases and J by 7 bases, with 6 bases of the junction left unmatched. The CDR3 is made up of 15 amino acids. Germline V gene lookup returns CDR1 SNHLY and CDR2 FYNNEI. CDR3 coding DNA: TGTGCCAGCAGTCTCTGGGACAGGGGGAACGGGGAGCTGTTTTTT. It yields the protein CASSLWDRGNGELFF.

V usage is TRBV6-5 and J usage is TRBJ1-5; D may be TRBD1 (6 bases). The CDR3 consists of 14 residues. Trimming shortened V by 7 bases and J by 5 bases, and 15 bases separated the two germline ends. Germline V lookup: CDR1 MNHEY, CDR2 SVGAGI. CDR3: CASNTNREYQPQHF. The CDR3 coding sequence is TGTGCCAGCAACACAAACAGGGAGTATCAGCCCCAGCATTTT.

The genes are TRBV4-1 and TRBJ2-5, with a possible D match to TRBD2 (6 bases). Germline loops: CDR1 MGHRA, CDR2 YSYEKL. The CDR3 has 16 residues. V lost 4 bases to trimming and J lost 1 base, with 16 bases between them. The DNA of the CDR3 is TGCGCCAGCAGCCCTCTCGGGGGATCCCTCCAAGAGACCCAGTACTTC. It yields the protein CASSPLGGSLQETQYF.

This chain uses TRBV30 with TRBJ2-5; D may be TRBD1 (5 bases). The CDR3 length is 14 residues. Trimming removed 2 bases at V and 5 bases at J, with 15 bases between. Germline V gene sequence: CDR1 GTSNPN, CDR2 SVGIG (reference sequence). The CDR3 spells CAWSIRTTFETQYF. The DNA for the CDR3 is TGTGCCTGGAGTATCCGGACAACCTTCGAGACCCAGTACTTC.

The V call is TRBV28, the J call TRBJ2-1; a weak D match, TRBD2 (6 bases). The CDR3 extends over 15 amino acids. CDR1 is MDHEN and CDR2 is SYDVKM in the germline V gene. V was trimmed by 7 bases and J by 1 base, leaving 14 bases between them. The DNA of the CDR3 is TGTGCCAGCACCTCTCTAGCGAAATCCTACAATGAGCAGTTCTTC. Its protein is CASTSLAKSYNEQFF.

The chain uses TRBV3-1 (or the pseudogene TRBV3-2) and TRBJ1-5, with TRBD1 matching 10 bases. V dropped 4 bases and J dropped 6; count of bases not matched to a gene: 3. This CDR3 comprises 14 residues. CDR1 and CDR2 (germline): LGHDT, YNNKEL (reference sequence). CDR3 protein: CASSRRQGAQPQHF. The CDR3, as DNA: TGTGCCAGCAGCCGCCGACAGGGGGCTCAGCCCCAGCATTTT.

The J gene is TRBJ2-3, the V gene TRBV2, with a weak D call TRBD1 (5 bases). The germline CDR1 and CDR2 sequences are SNHLY and FYNNEI. The CDR3 contains 13 residues. Trimming took off 4 bases at V and 1 base at J, with 6 bases between the two ends. The CDR3 region is CASSGQRTDTQYF. The CDR3, as DNA: TGTGCCAGCAGTGGACAGCGCACAGATACGCAGTATTTT.

The V gene is TRBV6-2 or TRBV6-3, the J gene TRBJ2-5; D is perhaps TRBD1 (6 bases). Per the germline V gene, CDR1 is MNHEY and CDR2 is SVGEGT. CDR3 size: 14 residues. Trimming removed 4 bases from V and 5 bases from J, with 14 bases in between. This chain's CDR3 is CASSFGGVRETQYF. The CDR3 nucleotides read TGTGCCAGCAGTTTTGGGGGCGTCCGGGAGACCCAGTACTTC.

V gene TRBV7-2 combines with J gene TRBJ1-2; D is ambiguous. Germline values: CDR1 SGHTA, CDR2 FQGNSA. V was clipped by 2 bases and J by 4 bases, with 14 bases between them. The CDR3 runs 15 residues. This chain's CDR3 is CASSLSSSEVYGYTF. For the CDR3, the DNA is TGTGCCAGCAGCTTATCCTCCTCTGAGGTCTATGGCTACACCTTC.

This CDR3 reads CSVEVGGGLTDTQYF. CDR3 in DNA: TGCAGCGTTGAAGTAGGAGGGGGCCTCACAGATACGCAGTATTTT. J is TRBJ2-3 and V is TRBV29-1; D perhaps matches TRBD1 (7 bases). This CDR3 has 15 residues. The germline V gene encodes CDR1 SQVTM and CDR2 ANQGSEA. Trimming removed 1 base at V and 2 bases at J, with 13 bases between.

The gene calls are TRBV5-1 and TRBJ2-5; tentative D call: TRBD1 (5 bases). The CDR3 covers 14 residues. Germline CDR1 is SGHRS and CDR2 is YFSETQ. V lost 0 bases to trimming and J lost 5 bases, with 11 bases between them. CDR3 nucleotides: TGCGCCAGCAGCTTGGAAGGGGCCGGGGAGACCCAGTACTTC. Its protein is CASSLEGAGETQYF.

This chain joins TRBV9 and TRBJ2-1; 10 positions agree with TRBD2. V gave up 3 bases and J gave up 7 bases; unmatched junction bases: 10. CDR1 SGDLS and CDR2 YYNGEE come from the germline V gene. The CDR3 length is 16 residues. In DNA, the CDR3 is TGTGCCAGCAGCGGGGATCTAGCGGGGGTCCAAAATGAGCAGTTCTTC. It yields the protein CASSGDLAGVQNEQFF.

The genes are TRBV3-1 (or the pseudogene TRBV3-2) and TRBJ2-1; 7 positions agree with TRBD2. Trimming took 0 bases from V and 11 from J; bases not matched to a gene: 13. The CDR3 extends over 16 amino acids. CDR1 is LGHDT, CDR2 YNNKEL, per germline (reference sequence). CDR3 coding DNA: TGTGCCAGCAGCCAAGAGGTCCCTTGGGTCGGGACTAAGCAGTTCTTC. Its translation is CASSQEVPWVGTKQFF.

CDR3 amino acids: CASRPVMNTEAFF. In DNA form, the CDR3 reads TGTGCCAGCAGACCAGTCATGAACACTGAAGCTTTCTTT. The V call is TRBV28, the J call TRBJ1-1; D gene ambiguous. In germline, CDR1 is MDHEN, CDR2 SYDVKM. The V end was cut by 6 bases, the J end by 0 bases, with 8 bases between. The CDR3 runs to 13 residues.

V and J are TRBV5-6 and TRBJ1-1; D not resolved. Germline CDR1 and CDR2: SGHDT and YYEEEE. The CDR3 sequence is 16 residues long. The V and J ends lost 3 bases and 1 base respectively, with 16 bases between them. The CDR3, as DNA: TGTGCCAGCAGCTCCCAAGGTGTGGGGAGGAACACTGAAGCTTTCTTT. It specifies CASSSQGVGRNTEAFF. Variable domain in full (rest from reference TRBV5-6 and TRBJ1-1): DAGVTQSPTHLIKTRGQQVTLRCSPKSGHDTVSWYQQALGQGPQFIFQYYEEEERQRGNFPDRFSGHQFPNYSSELNVNALLLGDSALYLCASSSQGVGRNTEAFFGQGTRLTVV.

V and J are TRBV2 and TRBJ2-7; 11 nucleotides align to TRBD2. Trimming removed 4 bases from V and 0 bases from J; junction bases left unmatched: 2. This CDR3 region has 15 residues. The germline CDR1 and CDR2 sequences are SNHLY and FYNNEI. The DNA of the CDR3 is TGTGCCAGCAGTGGGGGGACTAGCGGCTCCTACGAGCAGTACTTC. Translated, it gives CASSGGTSGSYEQYF.

This clone was counted a single time. This sequence joins TRBV9 and TRBJ1-2, with 9 bases identical to TRBD1. Germline-derived CDR1 and CDR2 are SGDLS and YYNGEE. This CDR3 contains 15 residues. The trim removed 0 bases at V and 8 bases at J, leaving 8 bases unmatched. This CDR3 reads CASSVASQGAWGYTF. DNA of the CDR3: TGTGCCAGCAGCGTAGCTTCACAGGGGGCTTGGGGCTACACCTTC.

The gene calls are TRBV20-1 and TRBJ2-5; D gene uncertain. Germline lookup yields CDR1 DFQATT and CDR2 SNEGSKA (reference sequence). The V and J ends lost 3 bases and 1 base respectively, with 12 bases between them. The CDR3 is made up of 14 amino acids. CDR3: CSASSGTLQETQYF. CDR3 nucleotide sequence: TGCAGTGCTAGTTCCGGTACCCTCCAAGAGACCCAGTACTTC.

Only one count was recorded for this clone. V is TRBV6-5 and J is TRBJ2-1; 8 bases line up with TRBD2. Germline CDR1 MNHEY, CDR2 SVGAGI. J was trimmed by 1 base and V by 4 bases; bases with no gene match: 6. CDR3 length: 16 residues. The CDR3 region has the DNA TGTGCCAGCAGTTCCGCCGGGGGGGGTTCCTACAATGAGCAGTTCTTC. Translating gives CASSSAGGGSYNEQFF.

The rearrangement links TRBV5-1 to TRBJ2-5, with a possible D match to TRBD2 (5 bases). Germline CDR1 reads SGHRS; CDR2 reads YFSETQ. The length of the CDR3 is 17 residues. V lost 4 bases to trimming and J lost 0 bases, with 19 bases between them. The CDR3 spells CASSPGGSGGYQETQYF. The CDR3 DNA follows: TGCGCCAGCAGCCCCGGCGGAAGCGGTGGTTACCAAGAGACCCAGTACTTC.

A single count supports this clone. This sequence joins TRBV28 and TRBJ2-7, with 8 bases lining up with TRBD1. CDR3 length equals 14 residues. The junction had 8 bases not matched to a gene; V was cut back by 6 bases and J by 4 bases. Germline V gene sequence: CDR1 MDHEN, CDR2 SYDVKM. The CDR3 region is CASRGGQALYEQYF. CDR3 DNA sequence: TGTGCCAGCAGGGGGGGACAGGCATTGTACGAGCAGTACTTC.

This clone was seen a handful of times. The rearrangement joins TRBV19 to TRBJ1-5; 9 bases align to TRBD1. The germline gives CDR1 LNHDA, CDR2 SQIVND (reference sequence). This CDR3 contains 20 residues. J gave up 2 bases and V 3 bases, and 17 bases lay outside the gene matches. CDR3 DNA sequence: TGTGCCAGTAGTATGTCGGCTAACAGGGGGCTAGGGATGGGCAATCAGCCCCAGCATTTT. It is translated as CASSMSANRGLGMGNQPQHF.

The chain carries TRBV11-2 and TRBJ2-3; a possible D gene is TRBD2 (6 bases). The CDR3 has 15 residues. Germline loops: CDR1 SGHAT, CDR2 FQNNGV. Trimming took off 1 base at V and 3 bases at J, with 11 bases between the two ends. CDR3 DNA: TGTGCCAGCAGCTTAGGCGGGGATTATACAGATACGCAGTATTTT. It translates to CASSLGGDYTDTQYF.

The V gene is TRBV29-1, the J gene TRBJ1-2; TRBD1 matches at 8 bases. V trimming: 0 bases; J trimming: 0 bases; junction bases outside the gene matches: 12. CDR1 and CDR2 (germline): SQVTM, ANQGSEA. This CDR3 is 18 amino acids long. The CDR3 region is CSVEDPLADRVSNYGYTF. In DNA form, the CDR3 reads TGCAGCGTTGAAGATCCCCTCGCGGACAGGGTTTCTAACTATGGCTACACCTTC.

The J gene is TRBJ2-3, the V gene TRBV6-5; D is possibly TRBD2 (6 bases). This CDR3 comprises 11 residues. The germline gives CDR1 MNHEY, CDR2 SVGAGI. The V gene lost 6 bases and the J gene lost 11 bases, with 12 bases spanning the gap. The CDR3 DNA is TGTGCCAGCAGCGGGGCGGGGTGGCAGTATTTT. It translates to CASSGAGWQYF.

The chain recombines TRBV4-2 with TRBJ2-3, with 8 bases aligning to TRBD1. The CDR3 is 16 residues long. Germline loops: CDR1 LGHNA, CDR2 YNFKEQ. V lost 1 base, J lost 3 bases, and 6 bases stayed unmatched. The CDR3 DNA follows: TGTGCCAGCAGCCAAGCCCACAGGGGGAATACAGATACGCAGTATTTT. Protein sequence: CASSQAHRGNTDTQYF.

The V call is TRBV28, the J call TRBJ1-5; 8 bases fit TRBD1. The CDR3 length is 14 residues. J lost 3 bases, V lost 5 bases, and 3 bases had no gene match. Germline CDR1 and CDR2: MDHEN and SYDVKM. CDR3 nucleotides: TGTGCCAGCAGTCGGACAGGGAACAATCAGCCCCAGCATTTT. Protein sequence: CASSRTGNNQPQHF.

This rearrangement joins TRBV19 to TRBJ1-2, with 9 positions matching TRBD1. Germline loops: CDR1 LNHDA, CDR2 SQIVND (reference sequence). Trimming took 4 bases from V and 0 from J; bases not matched to a gene: 6. The CDR3 runs to 16 residues. The CDR3 region has the DNA TGTGCCAGTAGTAAAGGACAGGGGCGGTCTAACTATGGCTACACCTTC. Its protein product is CASSKGQGRSNYGYTF.

The chain employs TRBV28 and TRBJ2-3; TRBD2 agrees at 11 bases. Germline V gene data show CDR1 as MDHEN and CDR2 as SYDVKM. Germline trimming cut 2 bases from V and 5 bases from J; bases unmatched to any gene: 3. The CDR3 has 15 amino acids. CDR3 in amino acids: CASSLTSGGQDTQYF. CDR3 DNA: TGTGCCAGCAGTTTAACTAGCGGGGGACAAGATACGCAGTATTTT. Supplemented by reference TRBV28 and TRBJ2-3, the full variable domain reads DVKVTQSSRYLVKRTGEKVFLECVQDMDHENMFWYRQDPGLGLRLIYFSYDVKMKEKGDIPEGYSVSREKKERFSLILESASTNQTSMYLCASSLTSGGQDTQYFGPGTRLTVL.

The chain has TRBV5-4 and TRBJ2-1, with D unresolved. The CDR3 consists of 13 residues. CDR1 SGHNT and CDR2 YYREEE come from the germline V gene (reference sequence). Trimming took 1 base from V and 8 from J, leaving 10 bases between them. The CDR3 DNA follows: TGTGCCAGCAGCTTGTTCTTTTTCGATGAGCAGTTCTTC. This translates into CASSLFFFDEQFF.

The chain uses TRBV27 and TRBJ2-3; the match to TRBD2 covers 11 bases. The germline CDR1 and CDR2 sequences are MNHEY and SMNVEV (reference sequence). The CDR3 has 16 residues. V gave up 5 bases and J gave up 5 bases; unmatched junction bases: 9. The CDR3 DNA sequence: TGTGCCAGCAGTAAAAGACTAGCGGGGACGGTAGATACGCAGTATTTT. Amino acids: CASSKRLAGTVDTQYF.